The 14 T cell receptor beta chains reported below all come from one sample, sequenced in a study of blood T cell repertoires in COVID-19. Repertoires were generated with immunoSEQ multiplex PCR, while TCRdb's copy carries only in-frame clones and drops some. Counted here are fewer than 500,000 clones, 80% to 90% occurring once; the ten biggest clones make up 1% to 1.3%. The specimen sequenced was PBMCs or T cells enriched from blood (not recorded which). The receptors here all came from a man under 40 who had recovered from COVID-19.

The chain recombines TRBV28 with TRBJ2-3; TRBD2 is a possible D gene (6 bases). Trimming left V 3 bases short and J 4 bases short, with 11 bases between. CDR3 length: 14 residues. Germline loops: CDR1 MDHEN, CDR2 SYDVKM. DNA of the CDR3: TGTGCCAGCAGTTTCGGGAGTGAAGCAGATACGCAGTATTTT. Translated: CASSFGSEADTQYF.

V gene TRBV14 combines with J gene TRBJ2-2; 8 nucleotides line up with TRBD2. CDR3 length: 17 residues. V lost 5 bases and J lost 6; bases outside the gene matches: 14. Germline CDR1 is SGHDN and CDR2 is FVKESK. CDR3 nucleotides: TGTGCCAGCAGCTCCTCCCGCCGAGCGGGAGCGTCCGGGGAGCTGTTTTTT. Translation: CASSSSRRAGASGELFF.

The chain couples TRBV29-1 to TRBJ1-4; TRBD1 matches at 8 bases. Losses at the gene ends were 6 bases for V and 8 bases for J; bases not matched to a gene: 17. The V gene's germline CDR1 is SQVTM and CDR2 ANQGSEA. The CDR3 consists of 16 residues. CDR3 coding DNA: TGCAGCGTCCGGACAGGGCTGATTGGGACTGAGGAAAAACTGTTTTTT. This codes for CSVRTGLIGTEEKLFF.

The chain links TRBV28 to TRBJ2-7; 9 bases map to TRBD2. V dropped 10 bases and J dropped 2; count of bases not matched to a gene: 9. Germline assignment: CDR1 MDHEN and CDR2 SYDVKM. This CDR3 is built from 14 residues. In DNA form, the CDR3 reads TGTGCCACACTTAGCGGGAGTCTTACCTACGAGCAGTACTTC. This encodes CATLSGSLTYEQYF.

The chain is built from TRBV7-6 and TRBJ1-4, with D maybe TRBD1 (5 bases). Trimming took 6 bases from V and 0 from J, leaving 14 bases between them. Germline V gene sequence: CDR1 SGHVS, CDR2 FNYEAQ. CDR3 length: 16 amino acids. The CDR3 region is CASSSQTAATNEKLFF. CDR3 nucleotide sequence: TGTGCCAGCAGTTCTCAGACAGCTGCAACTAATGAAAAACTGTTTTTT.

This chain joins TRBV6-5 and TRBJ2-7; TRBD1 agrees at 7 bases. J was trimmed by 3 bases and V by 8 bases; bases with no gene match: 10. The CDR3 length is 14 residues. Germline V CDR1 and CDR2: MNHEY, SVGAGI. CDR3: CASQKGTVGYEQYF. The DNA of the CDR3 is TGTGCCAGCCAAAAAGGGACAGTGGGCTACGAGCAGTACTTC.

The chain carries TRBV29-1 and TRBJ1-2; D might be TRBD1 (6 bases). The CDR3 totals 14 residues. Germline V gene data show CDR1 as SQVTM and CDR2 as ANQGSEA. V lost 6 bases, J lost 1 base, and 15 bases lay in between. The CDR3 bases are TGCAGCGTGGGCGGGGCAGGGGATAACTATGGCTACACCTTC. This translates into CSVGGAGDNYGYTF.

The chain recombines TRBV13 with TRBJ1-1; 7 positions agree with TRBD1. From germline, CDR1 is PRHDT and CDR2 FYEKMQ (reference sequence). The CDR3 loop spans 14 amino acids. The V gene end was trimmed by 5 bases and the J gene end by 4 bases; junction bases not matched to a gene: 7. CDR3 region: CASSATGLSTEAFF. Written as DNA, the CDR3 is TGTGCCAGCAGCGCGACAGGGTTGAGCACTGAAGCTTTCTTT.

This sequence joins TRBV9 and TRBJ1-4; tentative D call: TRBD1 (5 bases). Deletions cut 0 bases from V and 0 bases from J, with 12 bases between. The germline V gene encodes CDR1 SGDLS and CDR2 YYNGEE. CDR3 length equals 17 residues. Written as DNA, the CDR3 is TGTGCCAGCAGCGTAGCTACAGGACAACCAACTAATGAAAAACTGTTTTTT. Amino acids: CASSVATGQPTNEKLFF.

V gene TRBV13 combines with J gene TRBJ1-2; D is ambiguous. The CDR3 runs 14 residues. Germline V gene lookup returns CDR1 PRHDT and CDR2 FYEKMQ (reference sequence). V was pared by 5 bases and J by 5 bases, with 15 bases between. CDR3 DNA sequence: TGTGCCAGCAGCGGATTGACGGTGGAGTATGGCTACACCTTC. As protein: CASSGLTVEYGYTF.

V is TRBV10-3 and J is TRBJ1-1; D call uncertain. This CDR3 spans 10 amino acids. Germline V gene lookup returns CDR1 ENHRY and CDR2 SYGVKD. V was trimmed by 4 bases and J by 7 bases, leaving 4 bases between them. The CDR3 bases are TGTGCCATCAGTGGGAGTGAAGCTTTCTTT. Translating it yields CAISGSEAFF.

V is TRBV19 and J is TRBJ1-6; no definite D call. Germline CDR1 reads LNHDA; CDR2 reads SQIVND (reference sequence). Trimming removed 1 base from V and 10 bases from J, with 11 bases in between. The CDR3 has 14 amino acids. CDR3 coding DNA: TGTGCCAGTAGTATAGCGCTTGTTAGCTCACCCCTCCACTTT. Amino acids: CASSIALVSSPLHF.

V and J are TRBV10-2 and TRBJ2-3; 7 nucleotides line up with TRBD2. V shed 3 bases, J shed 6 bases, and the junction held 9 bases outside the gene matches. CDR1 WSHSY and CDR2 SAAADI come from the germline V gene. The CDR3 totals 15 residues. The CDR3 DNA sequence: TGCGCCAGCAGTGATGGGGGGAGGGCCTCTGATACGCAGTATTTT. Its protein product is CASSDGGRASDTQYF.

The CDR3 is CASSAGTGGNEKLFF. Here the CDR3 DNA reads TGTGCCAGCAGTGCCGGGACAGGGGGAAATGAAAAACTGTTTTTT. The J gene is TRBJ1-4, the V gene TRBV2; 11 bases match TRBD1. Germline V gene sequence: CDR1 SNHLY, CDR2 FYNNEI. J was trimmed by 5 bases and V by 4 bases; bases with no gene match: 3. The CDR3 covers 15 residues.